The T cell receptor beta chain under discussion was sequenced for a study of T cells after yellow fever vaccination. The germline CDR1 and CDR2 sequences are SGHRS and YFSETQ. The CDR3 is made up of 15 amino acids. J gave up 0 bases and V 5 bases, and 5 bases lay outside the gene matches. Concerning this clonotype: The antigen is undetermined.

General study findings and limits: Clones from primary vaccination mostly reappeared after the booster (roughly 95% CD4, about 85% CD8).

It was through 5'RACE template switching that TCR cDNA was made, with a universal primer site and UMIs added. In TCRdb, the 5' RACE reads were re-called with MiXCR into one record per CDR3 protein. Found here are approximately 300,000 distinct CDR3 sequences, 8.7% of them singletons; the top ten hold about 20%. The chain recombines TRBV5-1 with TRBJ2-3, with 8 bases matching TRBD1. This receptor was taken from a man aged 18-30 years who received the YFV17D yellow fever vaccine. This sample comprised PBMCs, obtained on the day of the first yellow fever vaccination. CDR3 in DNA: TGCGCCAGCAGACGCCGGACAGGGAGCACAGATACGCAGTATTTT. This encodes CASRRRTGSTDTQYF.